These 22 T cell receptor beta chains came from one sample sequenced in a study of blood T cell repertoires in COVID-19. TCRdb's copy holds only in-frame clones and misses some; the assay was immunoSEQ multiplex PCR. This table holds 540,000 or so clones, roughly nine tenths found once. The specimen sequenced was peripheral blood. The receptors shown here come from a woman aged 45-60 years with COVID-19, enrolled during active disease.

The V and J genes are TRBV9 and TRBJ1-1, with D maybe TRBD1 (6 bases). Germline V lookup: CDR1 SGDLS, CDR2 YYNGEE. The V end lost 1 base, the J end lost 4 bases, and 11 bases lay between the germline ends. The CDR3 is made up of 14 amino acids. CDR3 nucleotides: TGTGCCAGCAGCGTAAGGCAGGGGAGCACTGAAGCTTTCTTT. Protein product: CASSVRQGSTEAFF.

The sample holds a few counts of this clone. The chain is built from TRBV24-1 and TRBJ2-2, with D maybe TRBD1 (6 bases). The CDR3 has 16 residues. V lost 5 bases, J lost 0 bases, and 12 bases lay in between. Germline V gene data show CDR1 as KGHDR and CDR2 as SFDVKD. DNA of the CDR3: TGTGCCACCAGTGGTACCCAGGGGTCGAACACCGGGGAGCTGTTTTTT. This translates into CATSGTQGSNTGELFF.

The chain uses TRBV2 and TRBJ1-2, with TRBD1 matching over 8 bases. Losses at the gene ends were 6 bases for V and 8 bases for J; bases not matched to a gene: 5. Germline CDR1 and CDR2: SNHLY and FYNNEI. The CDR3 length is 12 residues. The CDR3 region has the DNA TGTGCCAGCAGGAACAGGGGGAGCGGCTACACCTTC. Translation gives CASRNRGSGYTF. The full variable domain, its missing parts supplied by reference TRBV2 and TRBJ1-2, is EPEVTQTPSHQVTQMGQEVILRCVPISNHLYFYWYRQILGQKVEFLVSFYNNEISEKSEIFDDQFSVERPDGSNFTLKIRSTKLEDSAMYFCASRNRGSGYTFGSGTRLTVV.

V is TRBV27 and J is TRBJ1-4, with D uncertain. Germline values: CDR1 MNHEY, CDR2 SMNVEV (reference sequence). V dropped 6 bases and J dropped 14 bases, with 19 bases sitting between them. The CDR3 sequence is 13 residues long. In nucleotides, the CDR3 is TGTGCCAGCAGCCTGCGGGCCCTAGATGGGCTGTTTTTT. Protein product: CASSLRALDGLFF. Based on the CDR3 plus reference TRBV27 and TRBJ1-4, the full variable domain is EAQVTQNPRYLITVTGKKLTVTCSQNMNHEYMSWYRQDPGLGLRQIYYSMNVEVTDKGDVPEGYKVSRKEKRNFPLILESPSPNQTSLYFCASSLRALDGLFFGSGTQLSVL.

CDR3 loop: CASSPGPLGTGELFF. CDR3 sequence (DNA): TGTGCCAGCTCACCTGGACCACTAGGAACCGGGGAGCTGTTTTTT. The chain combines TRBV18 with TRBJ2-2; TRBD2 might be the D (5 bases). Germline V CDR1 and CDR2: KGHSH, LQKENI. V lost 3 bases, J lost 5 bases, and 13 bases lay in between. This CDR3 region has 15 residues. The full variable domain, rest sourced from reference TRBV18 and TRBJ2-2, is NAGVMQNPRHLVRRRGQEARLRCSPMKGHSHVYWYRQLPEEGLKFMVYLQKENIIDESGMPKERFSAEFPKEGPSILRIQQVVRGDSAAYFCASSPGPLGTGELFFGEGSRLTVL.

This chain links TRBV5-4 with TRBJ2-7; D not certain. The CDR3 is 15 residues long. Germline CDR1 reads SGHNT; CDR2 reads YYREEE (reference sequence). Trimming removed 1 base at V and 2 bases at J, with 13 bases between. The CDR3 DNA reads as TGTGCCAGCAGCTTGAACACATACTACCCCTACGAGCAGTACTTC. Its protein is CASSLNTYYPYEQYF.

The chain uses TRBV3-1 (or the pseudogene TRBV3-2) and TRBJ2-1, with D maybe TRBD2 (6 bases). The ends were cut back, 6 bases at V and 8 bases at J, with 17 bases in the middle. Looked up from germline, CDR1 is LGHDT and CDR2 is YNNKEL (reference sequence). CDR3 length: 14 residues. CDR3 in amino acids: CASSTYRGGDEQFF. The CDR3 DNA sequence: TGTGCCAGCAGTACCTACCGAGGCGGGGATGAGCAGTTCTTC.

This rearrangement joins TRBV19 to TRBJ1-1; D may be TRBD1 (6 bases). The CDR3 length is 14 residues. Germline-derived CDR1 and CDR2 are LNHDA and SQIVND (reference sequence). Trimming removed 3 bases from V and 4 bases from J, with 12 bases in between. CDR3 in DNA: TGTGCCAGTAGTATCGCGGGGGCGGGCACTGAAGCTTTCTTT. Protein: CASSIAGAGTEAFF.

The chain couples TRBV11-3 to TRBJ2-1; the match to TRBD2 covers 8 bases. This CDR3 contains 13 residues. From germline, CDR1 is SGHNT and CDR2 YENEEA. V trimming: 8 bases; J trimming: 6 bases; junction bases outside the gene matches: 6. The CDR3 loop is CASAAGGLNEQFF. The CDR3, as DNA: TGTGCCAGCGCGGCGGGGGGCCTCAATGAGCAGTTCTTC.

This chain links TRBV4-1 with TRBJ1-3; TRBD1 agrees at 10 bases. This CDR3 comprises 16 residues. Germline values: CDR1 MGHRA, CDR2 YSYEKL. J gave up 8 bases and V 4 bases, and 11 bases lay outside the gene matches. CDR3 sequence: CASSPLPDRGLDTIYF. The CDR3 nucleotides read TGCGCCAGCAGCCCCCTTCCCGACAGGGGGCTTGACACCATATATTTT.

The J gene is TRBJ1-1, the V gene TRBV12-3 or TRBV12-4, with 7 nucleotides matching TRBD1. CDR3 size: 13 residues. Losses at the gene ends were 6 bases for V and 10 bases for J; bases not matched to a gene: 11. CDR3 amino acids: CASSRTARGRAFF. CDR3 coding DNA: TGTGCCAGCAGCCGTACCGCGAGGGGGCGAGCTTTCTTT.

The chain couples TRBV6-7 to TRBJ1-6; maybe TRBD1 (5 bases). TRBV6-7 is assigned to the ORF class and has an uncertain function. The CDR3 runs 16 residues. The V end was cut by 2 bases, the J end by 10 bases, with 18 bases between. Written as DNA, the CDR3 is TGTGCCAGCAGTTACCGGATGGGGGGGTGTAGATCACCCCTCCACTTT. Its translation is CASSYRMGGCRSPLHF.

The gene calls are TRBV30 and TRBJ1-4, with 7 bases matching TRBD1. The CDR3 runs to 13 residues. CDR1 and CDR2 from the germline V gene are GTSNPN and SVGIG (reference sequence). Losses at the gene ends were 5 bases for V and 7 bases for J; bases not matched to a gene: 7. The CDR3 nucleotides are TGTGCCTGGGCGGGGACAGAGGGTGAAAAACTGTTTTTT. Its protein is CAWAGTEGEKLFF.

V and J are TRBV5-6 and TRBJ1-1, with D possibly being TRBD1 (5 bases). Germline V lookup: CDR1 SGHDT, CDR2 YYEEEE. The CDR3 covers 13 residues. Trimming stripped 0 bases from V and 10 bases from J, with 13 bases between. The CDR3 loop reads CASSLGQGLGAFF. CDR3 DNA: TGTGCCAGCAGCTTGGGCCAGGGCTTAGGAGCTTTCTTT.

This clone occurred many times. Other DNA sequences within the sample encode an identical CDR3. The chain joins TRBV5-1 to TRBJ1-1; D is unclear. The CDR3 totals 13 residues. CDR1 is SGHRS and CDR2 is YFSETQ in the germline V gene. With 0 bases removed from V and 6 bases from J, the gap between germline ends came to 9 bases. CDR3 bases: TGCGCCAGCAGCTTGGGAGGGTCGTCTGAAGCTTTCTTT. This gives the protein CASSLGGSSEAFF.

This clone was counted a single time. This rearrangement joins TRBV29-1 to TRBJ1-1; D uncertain. V gave up 3 bases and J gave up 6 bases, with 11 bases separating them. CDR1 and CDR2 (germline): SQVTM, ANQGSEA. The CDR3 is 12 residues long. The CDR3 spells CSVDSTRSEAFF. The CDR3 DNA reads as TGCAGCGTTGATAGCACACGGTCTGAAGCTTTCTTT.

The chain uses TRBV27 and TRBJ2-1; 11 bases align to TRBD2. V gave up 7 bases and J gave up 4 bases; unmatched junction bases: 18. CDR3 length: 19 amino acids. Germline CDR1 is MNHEY and CDR2 is SMNVEV (reference sequence). The CDR3 loop is CASTRRVIRGTSGYNEQFF. The CDR3 DNA sequence: TGTGCCAGCACACGGCGGGTTATTCGGGGGACTAGCGGATACAATGAGCAGTTCTTC.

The chain couples TRBV30 to TRBJ1-1; D is possibly TRBD1 (5 bases). Trimming left V 4 bases short and J 3 bases short, with 12 bases between. The CDR3 has 13 residues. Germline loops: CDR1 GTSNPN, CDR2 SVGIG (reference sequence). The chain's CDR3 is CAWTGMIDTEAFF. Written as DNA, the CDR3 is TGTGCCTGGACAGGGATGATCGACACTGAAGCTTTCTTT.

V usage is TRBV2 and J usage is TRBJ2-3; a weak D match, TRBD2 (5 bases). CDR3 size: 14 residues. Germline CDR1 reads SNHLY; CDR2 reads FYNNEI. The V end lost 0 bases, the J end lost 8 bases, and 12 bases lay between the germline ends. CDR3 in amino acids: CASSEALLSGTQYF. The CDR3 bases are TGTGCCAGCAGTGAAGCGCTTCTAAGCGGTACGCAGTATTTT.

The chain carries TRBV20-1 and TRBJ1-2; D remains unclear. Between the trimmed V and J ends, which lost 0 bases and 5 bases, there was a span of 4 bases. CDR3 size: 11 residues. Germline V gives CDR1 DFQATT, CDR2 SNEGSKA (reference sequence). The CDR3 reads CSARDPYGYTF. In DNA, the CDR3 is TGCAGTGCTAGAGATCCGTATGGCTACACCTTC.

The rearrangement uses TRBV19 and TRBJ2-3; 10 bases fit TRBD1. Germline values: CDR1 LNHDA, CDR2 SQIVND (reference sequence). There are 15 residues in the CDR3. The V segment lost 1 base and the J segment 7 bases; nucleotides outside the gene matches: 5. In DNA form, the CDR3 reads TGTGCCAGTAGTATAGGGGGGACAGGGGCGTATACGCAGTATTTT. This codes for CASSIGGTGAYTQYF.

The J gene is TRBJ1-1, the V gene TRBV18; D possibly corresponds to TRBD1 (6 bases). Germline V lookup: CDR1 KGHSH, CDR2 LQKENI. This CDR3 is built from 15 residues. The V and J ends lost 1 base and 2 bases respectively, with 11 bases between them. In DNA form, the CDR3 reads TGTGCCAGCTCACCACAAAGACAGGAAAACACTGAAGCTTTCTTT. The encoded protein is CASSPQRQENTEAFF. Full variable domain (remainder filled in from reference TRBV18 and TRBJ1-1): NAGVMQNPRHLVRRRGQEARLRCSPMKGHSHVYWYRQLPEEGLKFMVYLQKENIIDESGMPKERFSAEFPKEGPSILRIQQVVRGDSAAYFCASSPQRQENTEAFFGQGTRLTVV.